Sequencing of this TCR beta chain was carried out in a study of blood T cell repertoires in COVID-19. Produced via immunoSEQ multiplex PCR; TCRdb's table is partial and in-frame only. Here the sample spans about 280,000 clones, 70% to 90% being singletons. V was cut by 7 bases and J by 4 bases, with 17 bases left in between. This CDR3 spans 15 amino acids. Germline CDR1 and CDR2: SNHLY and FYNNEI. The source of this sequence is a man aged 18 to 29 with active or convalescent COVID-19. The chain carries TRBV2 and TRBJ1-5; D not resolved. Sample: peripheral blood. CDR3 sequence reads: CASTVTDHLNQPQHF. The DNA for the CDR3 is TGTGCCAGCACTGTAACAGACCACCTTAATCAGCCCCAGCATTTT.